This TCR beta chain was recorded in a study of spatial heterogeneity in lung cancer. Time point here: sample taken at primary tumor resection. The authors sequenced whole RNA from tumor, nontumor lung or frozen PBMC without sorting. The donors comprised about 70 untreated early-stage non-small cell lung cancer patients. V lost 0 bases to trimming and J lost 6 bases, with 8 bases between them. The CDR3 sequence is 14 residues long. Germline loops: CDR1 SGHTA, CDR2 FQGNSA. This clonotype was picked up many times. A single record per CDR3 protein comes from TCRdb applying MiXCR to the 5' RACE reads. The sample holds some 45,000 distinct CDR3 sequences; over 9.5% are singletons and the top ten take around two fifths.

The clonotype comes from a female donor with early-stage non-small cell lung cancer. The chain carries TRBV7-2 and TRBJ2-2; weak D call: TRBD1 (6 bases). Here the sequenced sample was PBMCs, taken at surgery. Written as DNA, the CDR3 is TGTGCCAGCAGCTTAGCGCAGGGGTCCGGGGAGCTGTTTTTT. It codes for CASSLAQGSGELFF.